This entry lists 11 T cell receptor beta chains sequenced from one sample in a study of T cells in Graves' hyperthyroidism and ophthalmopathy (dated by TCRdb to the late 2010s). Receptors were amplified or captured by multiplex PCR. Instrument used: Illumina HiSeq 2000. Amplification of TCR beta CDR3 regions was carried out from RNA transcripts. For the first round of RT-PCR on the TCR CDR3, the HTBI primer set was used together with the Qiagen OneStep RT-PCR kit. TCRdb applied fastp at Q25 and MiXCR to the public reads, then kept only in-frame beta chains. Records with the same CDR3 protein are collapsed into one entry carrying the most frequent genes and DNA. The sample contains under 200,000 distinct CDR3 sequences, 8% to 9.5% of them found a single time. The ten largest clones add up to around 20% of the sample. The sequenced sample was blood. The receptors stem from a woman in her late teens or twenties with Graves' hyperthyroidism that later progressed to Graves' ophthalmopathy.

This clonotype has at least ten counts. The V call is TRBV29-1, the J call TRBJ1-5; the D gene is possibly TRBD1 (6 bases). The CDR3 totals 13 residues. Trimming shortened V by 4 bases and J by 1 base, and 8 bases separated the two germline ends. Germline V lookup: CDR1 SQVTM, CDR2 ANQGSEA. The CDR3 sequence is CSVGDKSNQPQHF. The CDR3 nucleotides are TGCAGCGTTGGGGACAAAAGCAATCAGCCCCAGCATTTT.

This clonotype occurred many times. The rearrangement links TRBV28 to TRBJ1-1; no clear D gene. Germline values: CDR1 MDHEN, CDR2 SYDVKM. The CDR3 is made up of 12 amino acids. V gave up 4 bases and J gave up 5 bases, with 8 bases separating them. CDR3 nucleotide sequence: TGTGCCAGCAGTTCCTCACGGACTGAAGCTTTCTTT. This sequence encodes CASSSSRTEAFF.

This clonotype has just a few counts. This chain links TRBV4-2 with TRBJ1-4; the D is unclear. The V gene lost 4 bases and the J gene lost 3 bases, with 15 bases spanning the gap. Germline V gives CDR1 LGHNA, CDR2 YNFKEQ. The CDR3 extends over 16 amino acids. DNA of the CDR3: TGTGCCAGCAGCCGACGACGGGAGGGAGCTAATGAAAAACTGTTTTTT. Its protein product is CASSRRREGANEKLFF.

A note on this clonotype: At one end the junction does not follow the germline gene, possibly because of a read error. The chain combines TRBV7-3 with TRBJ1-1; TRBD1 might be the D (5 bases). Germline V CDR1 and CDR2: SGHTA, FQGTGA. This CDR3 spans 13 amino acids. The CDR3 coding sequence is TGTGCCAGCAGGAAAAGCAGGGTCACTGAAGCTTCCTTT. The encoded protein is CASRKSRVTEASF. Full variable domain (remainder filled in from reference TRBV7-3 and TRBJ1-1): GAGVSQTPSNKVTEKGKYVELRCDPISGHTALYWYRQSLGQGPEFLIYFQGTGAADDSGLPNDRFFAVRPEGSVSTLKIQRTERGDSAVYLCASRKSRVTEASFGQGTRLTVV.

This clonotype was seen ten or more times. The V call is TRBV7-3, the J call TRBJ1-5, with a tentative D call TRBD1 (6 bases). Deletions cut 1 base from V and 7 bases from J, with 17 bases between. The CDR3 has 16 amino acids. CDR1 and CDR2 (germline): SGHTA, FQGTGA. The CDR3 loop reads CASSLMGQGLGQPQHF. CDR3 coding DNA: TGTGCCAGCAGCTTAATGGGGCAGGGGTTGGGACAGCCCCAGCATTTT.

This clonotype appeared many times. This sequence joins TRBV12-3 or TRBV12-4 and TRBJ1-1, with D tentatively TRBD1 (5 bases). V was cut by 3 bases and J by 1 base, with 9 bases left in between. The CDR3 extends over 14 amino acids. CDR3 bases: TGTGCCAGCAGTTTTCGGGGCGAGAACACTGAAGCTTTCTTT. This gives the protein CASSFRGENTEAFF.

This clonotype was recorded at least ten times. The V call is TRBV6-1, the J call TRBJ2-6, with 9 bases that match TRBD1. CDR1 is MNHNS and CDR2 is SASEGT in the germline V gene. J gave up 2 bases and V 5 bases, and 4 bases lay outside the gene matches. The CDR3 length is 16 residues. The CDR3 is CASSSRDRAGANVLTF. CDR3 bases: TGTGCCAGCAGTTCCCGGGACAGGGCTGGGGCCAACGTCCTGACTTTC.

This clonotype was recorded at least ten times. The rearrangement joins TRBV19 to TRBJ1-1, with D possibly matching TRBD1 (5 bases). The CDR3 has 15 amino acids. V was trimmed by 7 bases and J by 0 bases, leaving 15 bases between them. The germline gives CDR1 LNHDA, CDR2 SQIVND (reference sequence). The CDR3 loop reads CASTSGTTMNTEAFF. The CDR3, as DNA: TGTGCCAGTACTTCAGGGACTACCATGAACACTGAAGCTTTCTTT.

In its sample, this clonotype was seen many times. This chain connects TRBV6-1 to TRBJ2-2; 10 nucleotides agree with TRBD1. The trim removed 4 bases at V and 6 bases at J, leaving 5 bases unmatched. Germline V lookup: CDR1 MNHNS, CDR2 SASEGT. The CDR3 totals 15 residues. For the CDR3, the DNA is TGTGCCAGCAGTGGAAGACAGGGGGCAGCCGGGGAGCTGTTTTTT. This translates into CASSGRQGAAGELFF.

This clonotype has a count of ten or more. This chain connects TRBV2 to TRBJ1-4; D is perhaps TRBD1 (6 bases). The CDR3 is 14 residues long. Germline-derived CDR1 and CDR2 are SNHLY and FYNNEI. Trimming took 6 bases from V and 0 from J, leaving 8 bases between them. The CDR3 region has the DNA TGTGCCAGCAGAACAGGGCCAACTAATGAAAAACTGTTTTTT. Residues: CASRTGPTNEKLFF.

The V gene is TRBV18, the J gene TRBJ2-7, with 8 bases aligning to TRBD1. The V gene's germline CDR1 is KGHSH and CDR2 LQKENI. The CDR3 length is 14 residues. With V trimmed by 3 bases and J by 2 bases, 3 bases remained unmatched. CDR3 DNA: TGTGCCAGCTCACCGGGACAGGTTACCTACGAGCAGTACTTC. The encoded protein is CASSPGQVTYEQYF.